This entry is about one T cell receptor (beta chain). These data belong to a study of shared clonotypes between healthy human individuals. Assay used: immunoSEQ multiplex PCR; TCRdb lists only in-frame clones, some missing. The data show around 2.3 million clones, about 94% seen once. Germline loops: CDR1 LNHDA, CDR2 SQIVND (reference sequence). This CDR3 is 15 amino acids long. The junction had 8 bases not matched to a gene; V was cut back by 1 base and J by 8 bases. The sequenced sample was naive CD4+ T cells sorted from blood. Indicated subset: CD45RA+ positively selected. This sequence was found in a man younger than 35 in good health. V is TRBV19 and J is TRBJ2-1, with 7 nucleotides matching TRBD2. CDR3 residues: CASSIGGTKVYEQFF. The DNA for the CDR3 is TGTGCCAGTAGTATAGGCGGGACTAAGGTGTATGAGCAGTTCTTC.